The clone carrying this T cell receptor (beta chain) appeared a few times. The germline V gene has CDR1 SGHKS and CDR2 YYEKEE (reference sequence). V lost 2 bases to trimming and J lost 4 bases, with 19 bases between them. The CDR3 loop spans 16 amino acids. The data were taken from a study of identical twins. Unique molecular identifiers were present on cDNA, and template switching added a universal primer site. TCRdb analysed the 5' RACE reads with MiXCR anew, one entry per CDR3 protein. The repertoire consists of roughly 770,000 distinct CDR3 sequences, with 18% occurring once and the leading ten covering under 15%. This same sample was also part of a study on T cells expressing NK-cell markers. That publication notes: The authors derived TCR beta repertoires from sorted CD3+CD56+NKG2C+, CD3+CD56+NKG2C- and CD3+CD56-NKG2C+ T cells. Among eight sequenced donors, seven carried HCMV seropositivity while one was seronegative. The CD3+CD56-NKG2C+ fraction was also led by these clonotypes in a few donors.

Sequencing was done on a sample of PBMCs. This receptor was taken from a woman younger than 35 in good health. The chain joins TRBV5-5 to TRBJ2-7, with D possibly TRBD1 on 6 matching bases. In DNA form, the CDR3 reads TGTGCCAGCAGCTTAGGTGCGGTGGGCAGGGGATACGAGCAGTACTTC. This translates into CASSLGAVGRGYEQYF.